Below are 27 T cell receptor beta chains sequenced from a single sample in a study of CD8 T cells in Susac syndrome. A quantity of about 0.5 to 1 ug RNA underwent reverse transcription using random hexamers. TCRdb passed the immunoSEQ multiplex PCR reads through MiXCR, listing each CDR3 protein once. The data show about 430,000 distinct CDR3 sequences, more than 70% seen once. The sequenced sample was CD8+ T cells from PBMCs. Receptors originate from a human donor with multiple sclerosis.

On this clonotype: Just one base apart from a much larger clone, this may be a read error. The chain couples TRBV11-2 to TRBJ1-1; D remains ambiguous. The CDR3 has 12 residues. V was trimmed by 1 base and J by 3 bases, leaving 3 bases between them. The germline gives CDR1 SGHAT, CDR2 FQNNGV. DNA of the CDR3: TGTGCCAGCAGCTTAGGGCACACTGAAGCTTTCTTT. It yields the protein CASSLGHTEAFF.

In its sample, this clonotype was seen a few times. The chain combines TRBV7-6 with TRBJ2-7, with 7 positions matching TRBD1. Germline loops: CDR1 SGHVS, CDR2 FNYEAQ. The CDR3 consists of 13 residues. With V trimmed by 4 bases and J by 4 bases, 4 bases remained unmatched. Written as DNA, the CDR3 is TGTGCCAGCAGCTACGGACAGGTATACGAGCAGTACTTC. Its protein product is CASSYGQVYEQYF.

The chain carries TRBV2 and TRBJ2-7; 8 bases are a match to TRBD2. Germline V CDR1 and CDR2: SNHLY, FYNNEI. This CDR3 region has 15 residues. Trimming removed 5 bases from V and 3 bases from J; junction bases left unmatched: 9. CDR3 region: CASSPPSGSGYEQYF. The CDR3 nucleotides read TGTGCCAGCAGTCCTCCGAGCGGGAGTGGCTACGAGCAGTACTTC.

Only one count was recorded for this clonotype. J is TRBJ2-3 and V is TRBV20-1; D unresolved. Trimming cost V 3 bases and J 2 bases, with 12 bases left between them. Germline V gene sequence: CDR1 DFQATT, CDR2 SNEGSKA (reference sequence). This CDR3 spans 14 amino acids. CDR3 sequence (DNA): TGCAGTGCTAGGGAAGCACTATCCACAGATACGCAGTATTTT. This translates into CSAREALSTDTQYF.

V usage is TRBV4-1 and J usage is TRBJ2-2; TRBD1 matches at 12 bases. The length of the CDR3 is 18 residues. The junction had 11 bases not matched to a gene; V was cut back by 3 bases and J by 6 bases. The V gene's germline CDR1 is MGHRA and CDR2 YSYEKL. This CDR3 reads CASSQDLPGQGASGELFF. The CDR3 region has the DNA TGCGCCAGCAGCCAGGACCTTCCGGGACAGGGGGCGTCCGGGGAGCTGTTTTTT.

This chain joins TRBV7-8 and TRBJ1-1; D is ambiguous. The V gene lost 1 base and the J gene lost 3 bases, with 18 bases spanning the gap. The CDR3 is made up of 17 amino acids. Germline values: CDR1 SGHVS, CDR2 FQNEAQ. CDR3 amino acids: CASSLVPVPLRDTEAFF. Written as DNA, the CDR3 is TGTGCCAGCAGCTTAGTCCCTGTCCCTTTACGGGACACTGAAGCTTTCTTT.

This chain connects TRBV5-1 to TRBJ2-3; D is undetermined. Germline V CDR1 and CDR2: SGHRS, YFSETQ. V shed 0 bases and J shed 6 bases, with 8 bases lying between them. The CDR3 runs to 13 residues. The CDR3 is CASSLVPGDTQYF. CDR3 nucleotide sequence: TGCGCCAGCAGCTTGGTCCCCGGGGATACGCAGTATTTT.

The genes are TRBV4-1 and TRBJ2-3; D remains unclear. Germline CDR1 is MGHRA and CDR2 is YSYEKL. This CDR3 has 14 amino acids. The V and J ends lost 0 bases and 6 bases respectively, with 10 bases between them. The CDR3 sequence: CASSQETLGDTQYF. CDR3 DNA: TGCGCCAGCAGCCAAGAAACTCTCGGGGATACGCAGTATTTT.

The rearrangement links TRBV27 to TRBJ2-7, with 10 bases fitting TRBD1. Germline loops: CDR1 MNHEY, CDR2 SMNVEV (reference sequence). With 5 bases clipped from V and 3 bases from J, the junction kept 13 bases outside the gene matches. CDR3 length: 17 residues. Written as DNA, the CDR3 is TGTGCCAGCAGTGCCGGGACAGGGGTAATAAGTGGCTACGAGCAGTACTTC. This sequence encodes CASSAGTGVISGYEQYF.

This clonotype has more than one count but fewer than ten. The rearrangement joins TRBV28 to TRBJ2-2; D tentatively reads TRBD1 or TRBD2 (5 bases each). Germline CDR1 is MDHEN and CDR2 is SYDVKM. The V end was cut by 1 base, the J end by 7 bases, with 7 bases between. The CDR3 runs 13 residues. The CDR3: CASSLLGDGELFF. CDR3 nucleotides: TGTGCCAGCAGTTTATTGGGGGACGGGGAGCTGTTTTTT.

This chain links TRBV11-2 with TRBJ2-2; D remains unclear. The germline CDR1 and CDR2 sequences are SGHAT and FQNNGV. The CDR3 has 15 residues. Trimming cost V 4 bases and J 7 bases, with 16 bases left between them. In DNA, the CDR3 is TGTGCCAGCAGCTCAGACCCGACTTTAGTCGGGGAGCTGTTTTTT. Amino acids: CASSSDPTLVGELFF.

The rearrangement links TRBV2 to TRBJ1-1; D uncertain. This CDR3 comprises 15 residues. Trimming cost V 6 bases and J 8 bases, with 22 bases left between them. CDR1 and CDR2 from the germline V gene are SNHLY and FYNNEI. The DNA of the CDR3 is TGTGCCAGCAGCGCTAATCAACGGAACGGTTACGAAGCTTTCTTT. Translated, it gives CASSANQRNGYEAFF.

The rearrangement uses TRBV4-1 and TRBJ1-4; weak D call: TRBD1 (6 bases). CDR3 length equals 13 residues. From germline, CDR1 is MGHRA and CDR2 YSYEKL. V was cut by 4 bases and J by 3 bases, with 6 bases left in between. The CDR3 coding sequence is TGCGCCAGCAGCCGGACAGCTAATGAAAAACTGTTTTTT. It is translated as CASSRTANEKLFF.

This chain connects TRBV12-3 or TRBV12-4 to TRBJ1-1; D not certain. V shed 6 bases and J shed 6 bases, with 14 bases lying between them. CDR3 length: 13 residues. CDR3: CASRAPLGPEAFF. The CDR3, as DNA: TGTGCCAGCAGAGCGCCGTTAGGGCCTGAAGCTTTCTTT.

The chain couples TRBV10-3 to TRBJ2-1, with no clear D. Trimming left V 8 bases short and J 2 bases short, with 10 bases between. Germline V gene sequence: CDR1 ENHRY, CDR2 SYGVKD. The CDR3 is 13 amino acids. CDR3 amino acids: CAIGEFAYNEQFF. CDR3 nucleotide sequence: TGTGCCATCGGGGAATTCGCCTACAATGAGCAGTTCTTC.

This clonotype occurred once. The genes are TRBV6-1 and TRBJ2-7; TRBD2 matches at 7 bases. This CDR3 contains 13 residues. With 1 base clipped from V and 6 bases from J, the junction kept 3 bases outside the gene matches. Germline loops: CDR1 MNHNS, CDR2 SASEGT. In DNA, the CDR3 is TGTGCCAGCAGTGAAGGGGGAGGGGTCGAGCAGTACTTC. Translating gives CASSEGGGVEQYF.

This chain links TRBV30 with TRBJ1-1; D call uncertain. The CDR3 length is 14 residues. Germline V lookup: CDR1 GTSNPN, CDR2 SVGIG (reference sequence). V lost 6 bases, J lost 1 base, and 15 bases lay in between. CDR3: CACRLGHANTEAFF. In DNA, the CDR3 is TGTGCCTGTCGACTAGGGCACGCGAACACTGAAGCTTTCTTT. Looking up the rest from reference TRBV30 and TRBJ1-1 gives the full variable domain: SQTIHQWPATLVQPVGSPLSLECTVEGTSNPNLYWYRQAAGRGLQLLFYSVGIGQISSEVPQNLSASRPQDRQFILSSKKLLLSDSGFYLCACRLGHANTEAFFGQGTRLTVV.

The DNA of the CDR3 is TGCAGTGCTAGTCCGGGACTTGGTTATCCCGGGGAGCTGTTTTTT. Its protein is CSASPGLGYPGELFF. The chain combines TRBV20-1 with TRBJ2-2; maybe TRBD2 (6 bases). The CDR3 has 15 residues. Germline CDR1 and CDR2: DFQATT and SNEGSKA (reference sequence). V was cut by 3 bases and J by 6 bases, with 17 bases left in between.

CDR3 nucleotide sequence: TGTGCCTGCCGTGGCACCTATGGCTACACCTTC. Protein sequence: CACRGTYGYTF. The V and J genes are TRBV6-1 and TRBJ1-2; D is unresolved. The length of the CDR3 is 11 residues. The V and J ends lost 11 bases and 4 bases respectively, with 11 bases between them. CDR1 is MNHNS, CDR2 SASEGT, per germline.

The chain recombines TRBV5-1 with TRBJ1-1; D uncertain. Deletions cut 5 bases from V and 0 bases from J, with 11 bases between. CDR3 length: 14 amino acids. Per germline, CDR1 SGHRS and CDR2 YFSETQ. The CDR3 DNA is TGCGCCAGCAGAGAGGGATTTCTGAACACTGAAGCTTTCTTT. This gives the protein CASREGFLNTEAFF.

J is TRBJ1-1 and V is TRBV19; TRBD1 might be the D (5 bases). The CDR3 runs to 16 residues. V gave up 4 bases and J gave up 6 bases, with 21 bases separating them. Germline V gives CDR1 LNHDA, CDR2 SQIVND (reference sequence). The CDR3 reads CASSTQWTTRWAEAFF. CDR3 nucleotides: TGTGCCAGTAGTACCCAGTGGACAACCCGTTGGGCTGAAGCTTTCTTT. Together with reference TRBV19 and TRBJ1-1, the CDR3 gives the full variable domain: DGGITQSPKYLFRKEGQNVTLSCEQNLNHDAMYWYRQDPGQGLRLIYYSQIVNDFQKGDIAEGYSVSREKKESFPLTVTSAQKNPTAFYLCASSTQWTTRWAEAFFGQGTRLTVV.

This rearrangement joins TRBV3-1 to TRBJ2-7; possible D gene TRBD1, 6 bases. The V end lost 1 base, the J end lost 5 bases, and 15 bases lay between the germline ends. The CDR3 is 15 amino acids. Germline V gene sequence: CDR1 LGHDT, CDR2 YNNKEL (reference sequence). The DNA of the CDR3 is TGTGCCAGCAGCCAAGGCGGAAGTACAGGGAACGAGCAGTACTTC. Translation gives CASSQGGSTGNEQYF.

The V gene is TRBV12-3 or TRBV12-4, the J gene TRBJ2-2; D unresolved. The CDR3 spans 12 residues. Trimming left V 8 bases short and J 1 base short, with 5 bases between. CDR3 loop: CASGQNTGELFF. In DNA, the CDR3 is TGTGCCAGCGGGCAGAACACCGGGGAGCTGTTTTTT.

The chain uses TRBV27 and TRBJ1-4; D might be TRBD1 (5 bases). V was cut by 3 bases and J by 0 bases, with 8 bases left in between. The CDR3 runs 15 residues. Germline CDR1 reads MNHEY; CDR2 reads SMNVEV (reference sequence). This chain's CDR3 is CASSFRVATNEKLFF. CDR3 sequence (DNA): TGTGCCAGCAGTTTCAGGGTTGCAACTAATGAAAAACTGTTTTTT.

This clonotype was observed a single time. The chain employs TRBV2 and TRBJ2-7; 7 bases map to TRBD1. Germline CDR1 and CDR2: SNHLY and FYNNEI. CDR3 length equals 17 residues. V lost 2 bases and J lost 3; bases outside the gene matches: 13. CDR3 DNA: TGTGCCAGCAGTGAACCCCGCCAGCGGACAGGAAACTACGAGCAGTACTTC. Translating gives CASSEPRQRTGNYEQYF. Full variable domain (rest looked up from reference TRBV2 and TRBJ2-7): EPEVTQTPSHQVTQMGQEVILRCVPISNHLYFYWYRQILGQKVEFLVSFYNNEISEKSEIFDDQFSVERPDGSNFTLKIRSTKLEDSAMYFCASSEPRQRTGNYEQYFGPGTRLTVT.

The V gene is TRBV5-4, the J gene TRBJ1-1; a weak D match, TRBD1 (6 bases). The CDR3 is 14 residues long. Trimming removed 4 bases at V and 2 bases at J, with 12 bases between. Looked up from germline, CDR1 is SGHNT and CDR2 is YYREEE (reference sequence). The CDR3 here is CASSPTGFNTEAFF. In DNA form, the CDR3 reads TGTGCCAGCAGCCCTACAGGGTTCAACACTGAAGCTTTCTTT.

The chain combines TRBV7-9 with TRBJ2-7; D not resolved. CDR1 is SEHNR and CDR2 is FQNEAQ in the germline V gene (reference sequence). The CDR3 loop spans 13 amino acids. V was clipped by 0 bases and J by 5 bases, with 8 bases between them. CDR3 protein: CASSLALAHEQYF. The CDR3 DNA reads as TGTGCCAGCAGCTTAGCGCTGGCCCACGAGCAGTACTTC.